Shown below are 6 T cell receptor beta chains from a single sample sequenced in a study of human T cells and chemical hapten exposure. TCRdb passed the 5' RACE reads through MiXCR, listing each CDR3 protein once. The sample lists about 140,000 distinct CDR3 sequences, around 4% occurring once. Total RNA was isolated from unfractionated whole blood. The receptors shown here come from a female donor in good health.

In its sample, this clonotype was seen many times. J is TRBJ1-3 and V is TRBV2, with D maybe TRBD1 (6 bases). Trimming cost V 8 bases and J 4 bases, with 21 bases left between them. This CDR3 is 16 amino acids long. CDR1 and CDR2 (germline): SNHLY, FYNNEI. This CDR3 is CASGGDWGASGNTIYF. CDR3 bases: TGTGCCAGCGGGGGTGATTGGGGGGCGTCGGGAAACACCATATATTTT.

This clonotype was observed a few times. V gene TRBV7-6 combines with J gene TRBJ2-7, with 11 bases identical to TRBD2. Germline values: CDR1 SGHVS, CDR2 FNYEAQ. V shed 1 base and J 2 bases; nucleotides not matched to a gene: 4. There are 16 residues in the CDR3. CDR3 region: CASSLGLAGGTYEQYF. CDR3 bases: TGTGCCAGCAGCTTAGGGCTAGCGGGGGGCACCTACGAGCAGTACTTC.

The CDR3 DNA sequence: TGTGCCAGCAAGTTCGACATCGGCGGCGGCGTTATGAACACTGAAGCTTTCTTT. It is translated as CASKFDIGGGVMNTEAFF. J is TRBJ1-1 and V is TRBV2; D is ambiguous. In germline, CDR1 is SNHLY, CDR2 FYNNEI. The CDR3 runs 18 residues. Trimming removed 7 bases at V and 0 bases at J, with 24 bases between.

As to this clonotype: One base away lies a much larger clone, so this may be a sequencing read error. CDR3 nucleotides: TGCAGAGTTGAAACCGGCACAGATACGCAGTATTTT. The encoded protein is CRVETGTDTQYF. This sequence joins TRBV29-1 and TRBJ2-3; no firm D call. Looked up from germline, CDR1 is SQVTM and CDR2 is ANQGSEA. This CDR3 contains 12 residues.

This clonotype showed up many times. V is TRBV7-9 and J is TRBJ1-1; D might be TRBD1 (5 bases). Trimming removed 1 base from V and 3 bases from J, with 12 bases in between. CDR3 length: 15 residues. Germline CDR1 SEHNR, CDR2 FQNEAQ (reference sequence). CDR3 residues: CASSLEAGWDTEAFF. In nucleotides, the CDR3 is TGTGCCAGCAGCTTAGAGGCAGGGTGGGACACTGAAGCTTTCTTT. Full variable domain (remainder filled in from reference TRBV7-9 and TRBJ1-1): DTGVSQNPRHKITKRGQNVTFRCDPISEHNRLYWYRQTLGQGPEFLTYFQNEAQLEKSRLLSDRFSAERPKGSFSTLEIQRTEQGDSAMYLCASSLEAGWDTEAFFGQGTRLTVV.

This clonotype was counted ten times or more. The chain has TRBV30 and TRBJ1-2; no clear D gene. Trimming removed 5 bases at V and 2 bases at J, with 9 bases between. The CDR3 is 12 amino acids. Germline V lookup: CDR1 GTSNPN, CDR2 SVGIG (reference sequence). The CDR3 loop reads CAWAGGNYGYTF. CDR3 DNA: TGTGCCTGGGCCGGTGGAAACTATGGCTACACCTTC. The variable domain in full, with the rest retrieved from reference TRBV30 and TRBJ1-2, is SQTIHQWPATLVQPVGSPLSLECTVEGTSNPNLYWYRQAAGRGLQLLFYSVGIGQISSEVPQNLSASRPQDRQFILSSKKLLLSDSGFYLCAWAGGNYGYTFGSGTRLTVV.